This T cell receptor (beta chain) was profiled in a study of T-cell reconstitution after alpha-beta-depleted transplantation in children. V lost 3 bases and J lost 10; bases outside the gene matches: 7. The germline V gene encodes CDR1 SGHRS and CDR2 YFSETQ. This CDR3 is built from 13 residues. Unique molecular identifiers were incorporated during preparation of the TCRbeta library. TCRdb recomputed calls from the PCR reads with MiXCR, one row per CDR3 protein. The data contain about 310,000 distinct CDR3 sequences, around 20% of them singletons. Whole-study results and caveats: At one year after transplant, newly produced T cells mostly accounted for T-cell counts and diversity. Several hundred expanded graft clones reportedly supplied alpha-beta T cells about two months after transplant.

This clonotype was counted between two and nine times. Its antigen is unknown. The sequences come from PBMCs, mostly from graft donor cells, collected 180 days after TCRalphabeta/CD19-depleted stem cell transplant. This clonotype was obtained from a male patient younger than 18 who had a stem cell transplant for acute lymphoblastic leukemia, so the T cells may come from the graft donor. V gene TRBV5-1 combines with J gene TRBJ1-1; 9 nucleotides agree with TRBD1. The CDR3 DNA reads TGCGCCAGCAGCTGGGGACAGGGCACACGAGCTTTCTTT. Its protein product is CASSWGQGTRAFF.